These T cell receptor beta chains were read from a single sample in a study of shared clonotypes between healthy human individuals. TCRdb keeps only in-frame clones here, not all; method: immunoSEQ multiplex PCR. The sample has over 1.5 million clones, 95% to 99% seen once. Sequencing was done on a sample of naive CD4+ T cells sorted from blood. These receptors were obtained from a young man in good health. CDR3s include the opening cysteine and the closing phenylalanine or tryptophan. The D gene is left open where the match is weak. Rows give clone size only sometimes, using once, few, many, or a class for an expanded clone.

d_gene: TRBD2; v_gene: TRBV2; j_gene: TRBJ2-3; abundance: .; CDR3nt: TGTGCCAGCGGACTAGCGGGCTACACAGATACGCAGTATTTT; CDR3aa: CASGLAGYTDTQYF
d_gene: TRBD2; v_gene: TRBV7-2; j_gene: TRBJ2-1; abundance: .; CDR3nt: TGTGCCAGCAGCCGAGGACTAGCGGGATACAATGAGCAGTTCTTC; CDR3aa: CASSRGLAGYNEQFF
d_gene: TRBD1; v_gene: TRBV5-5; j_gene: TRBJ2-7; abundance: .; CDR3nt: TGTGCCAGCAGCCACAGTCCCGGGACAGGGGGATACGAGCAGTACTTC; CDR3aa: CASSHSPGTGGYEQYF
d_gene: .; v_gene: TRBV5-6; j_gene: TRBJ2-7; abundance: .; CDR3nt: TGTGCCAGCAGCTTCGGGGTGTCCTACGAGCAGTACTTC; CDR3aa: CASSFGVSYEQYF
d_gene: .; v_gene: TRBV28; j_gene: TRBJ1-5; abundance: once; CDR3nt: TGTGCCAGCAGTTTATTAGTCGGTCAGCCCCAGCATTTT; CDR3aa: CASSLLVGQPQHF
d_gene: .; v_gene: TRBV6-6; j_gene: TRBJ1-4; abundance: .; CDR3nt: TGTGCCAGCAGCGAACCAGATCGCAAACTGTTTTTT; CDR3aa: CASSEPDRKLFF
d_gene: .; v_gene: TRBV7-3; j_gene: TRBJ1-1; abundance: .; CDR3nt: TGTGCCAGCAGCGTTGGGGGCCTAAACACTGAAGCTTTCTTT; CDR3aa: CASSVGGLNTEAFF
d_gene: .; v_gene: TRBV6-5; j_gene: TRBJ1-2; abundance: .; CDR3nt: TGTGCCAGCAGTTACTCGCCTCTAAGTCGTTATGGCTACACCTTC; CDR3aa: CASSYSPLSRYGYTF
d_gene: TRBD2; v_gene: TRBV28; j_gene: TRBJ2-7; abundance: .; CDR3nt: TGTGCCAGCAGTATTAGCGGGACATCCTACGAGCAGTACTTC; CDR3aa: CASSISGTSYEQYF
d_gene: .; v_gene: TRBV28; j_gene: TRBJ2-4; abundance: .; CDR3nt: TGTGCCAGCAGTAGGACTGGAACCGTAGCCAAAAACATTCAGTACTTC; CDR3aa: CASSRTGTVAKNIQYF
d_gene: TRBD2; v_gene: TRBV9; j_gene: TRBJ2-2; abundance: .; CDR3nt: TGTGCCAGCAGCCTGAGACTAGCGGGAGTTGAAAAGACCGGGGAGCTGTTTTTT; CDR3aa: CASSLRLAGVEKTGELFF
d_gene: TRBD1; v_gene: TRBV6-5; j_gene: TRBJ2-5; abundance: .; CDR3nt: TGTGCCAGCAGAATACAGGGGCAAGAGACCCAGTACTTC; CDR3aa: CASRIQGQETQYF
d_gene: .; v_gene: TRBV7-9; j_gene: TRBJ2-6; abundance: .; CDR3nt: TGTGCCAGCAGGATCTGGGGGGTCAGAACGACTGGGGCCAACGTCCTGACTTTC; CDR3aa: CASRIWGVRTTGANVLTF
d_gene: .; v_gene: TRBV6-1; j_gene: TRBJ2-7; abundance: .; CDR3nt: TGTGCCAGCAGTGACCCGGGGCGGGTCTCCTACGAGCAGTACTTC; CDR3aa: CASSDPGRVSYEQYF
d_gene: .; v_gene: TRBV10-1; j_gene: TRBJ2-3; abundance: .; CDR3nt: TGCGCCAGCAGTGAGTCCGGGGCAAGCACAGATACGCAGTATTTT; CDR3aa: CASSESGASTDTQYF
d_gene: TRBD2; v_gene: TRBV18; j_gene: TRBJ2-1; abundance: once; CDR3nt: TGTGCCAGCTCACGTCGGACCGGGAATAGCGGGGTGTCAAACAATGAGCAGTTCTTC; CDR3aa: CASSRRTGNSGVSNNEQFF
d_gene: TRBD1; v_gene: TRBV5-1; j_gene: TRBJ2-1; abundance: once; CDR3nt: TGCGCCAGCAGCTTAAAGGGACAGGGTGGGAATGAGCAGTTCTTC; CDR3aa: CASSLKGQGGNEQFF
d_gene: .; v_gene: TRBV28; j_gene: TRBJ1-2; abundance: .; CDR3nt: TGTGCCAGCAGTTTTAGGACAGTTCCTGGCTACACCTTC; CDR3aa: CASSFRTVPGYTF
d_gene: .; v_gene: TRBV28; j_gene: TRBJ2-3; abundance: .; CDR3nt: TGTGCCAGCAGGAGACCTAGCACAGATACGCAGTATTTT; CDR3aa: CASRRPSTDTQYF
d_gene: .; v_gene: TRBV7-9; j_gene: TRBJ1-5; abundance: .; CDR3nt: TGTGCCAGCAGCCCAGAATCGAATCAGCCCCAGCATTTT; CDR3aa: CASSPESNQPQHF
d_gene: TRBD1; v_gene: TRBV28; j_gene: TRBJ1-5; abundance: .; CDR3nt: TGTGCCAGCAGTTTTCCCCGGACAGGGTATAGCAATCAGCCCCAGCATTTT; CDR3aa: CASSFPRTGYSNQPQHF
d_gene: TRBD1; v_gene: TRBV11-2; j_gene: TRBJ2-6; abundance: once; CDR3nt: TGTGCCCGGGGACAGGGTTCAGGGGCCAACGTCCTGACTTTC; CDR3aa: CARGQGSGANVLTF
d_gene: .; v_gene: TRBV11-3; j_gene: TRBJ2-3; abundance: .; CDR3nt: TGTGCCAGCAGCCGCCGGGACACCCGCACAGATACGCAGTATTTT; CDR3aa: CASSRRDTRTDTQYF
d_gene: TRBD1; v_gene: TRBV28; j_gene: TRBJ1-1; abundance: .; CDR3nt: TGTGCCAGCAGCCCAGGGGGCAGGGGGCGCCTCACTGAAGCTTTCTTT; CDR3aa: CASSPGGRGRLTEAFF
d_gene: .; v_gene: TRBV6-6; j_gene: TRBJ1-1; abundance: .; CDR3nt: TGTGCCAGCAGTTATCACAGGGTGGGGCCCACTGAAGCTTTCTTT; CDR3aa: CASSYHRVGPTEAFF
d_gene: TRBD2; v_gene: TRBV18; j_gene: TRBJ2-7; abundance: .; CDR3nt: TGTGCCAGCTCACCAGTCACGCAACTAGCGGGAGGTTCGTACGAGCAGTACTTC; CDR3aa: CASSPVTQLAGGSYEQYF
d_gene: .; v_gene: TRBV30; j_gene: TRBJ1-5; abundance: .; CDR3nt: TGTGCCTGGAGTAGACCCGGACAGCCCCAGCATTTT; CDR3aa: CAWSRPGQPQHF
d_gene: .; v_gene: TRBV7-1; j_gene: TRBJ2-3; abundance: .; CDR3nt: TGTGCCAGCAGCTTATCGGGGTTCACAGATACGCAGTATTTT; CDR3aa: CASSLSGFTDTQYF
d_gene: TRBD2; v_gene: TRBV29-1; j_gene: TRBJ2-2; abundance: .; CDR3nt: TGCAGCGTTGTGCTAGCGGGAGTTCGGGCCGGGGAGCTGTTTTTT; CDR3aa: CSVVLAGVRAGELFF
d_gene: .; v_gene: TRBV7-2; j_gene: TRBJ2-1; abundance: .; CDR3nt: TGTGCCAGCAGCTCGGCAGGTGTCGGTGAGCAGTTCTTC; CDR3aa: CASSSAGVGEQFF
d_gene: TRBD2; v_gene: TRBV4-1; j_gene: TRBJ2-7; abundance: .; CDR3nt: TGCGCCAGCAGCCAAGTACACACTAGCGGGCAAACCTACGAGCAGTACTTC; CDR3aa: CASSQVHTSGQTYEQYF
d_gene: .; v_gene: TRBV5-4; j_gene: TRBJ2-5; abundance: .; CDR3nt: TGTGCCAGCAGCTTGAGAGTGCAAGAGACCCAGTACTTC; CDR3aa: CASSLRVQETQYF
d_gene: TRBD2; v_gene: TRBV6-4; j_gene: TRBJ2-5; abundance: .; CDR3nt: TGTGCCAGCAGTGATGGTAGAACTAGCGGACAAGAGACCCAGTACTTC; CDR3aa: CASSDGRTSGQETQYF
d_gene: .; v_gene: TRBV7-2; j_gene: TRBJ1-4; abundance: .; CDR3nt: TGTGCCAGCAGCCCAACCAGGGGTAGTAGGGAAAAACTGTTTTTT; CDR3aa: CASSPTRGSREKLFF
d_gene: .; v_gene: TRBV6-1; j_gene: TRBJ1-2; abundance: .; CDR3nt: TGTGCCAGCAGTGACCCGGACAGAGAGTATGGCTACACCTTC; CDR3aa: CASSDPDREYGYTF
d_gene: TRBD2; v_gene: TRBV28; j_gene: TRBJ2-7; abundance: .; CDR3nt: TGTGCCAGCGAACCCTCCGGGACTAGCGTTTACGAGCAGTACTTC; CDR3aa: CASEPSGTSVYEQYF
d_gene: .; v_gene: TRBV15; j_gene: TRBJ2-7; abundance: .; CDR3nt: TGTGCCACCAGCGCCCACAGGACAGTGAGCTCCTACGAGCAGTACTTC; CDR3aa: CATSAHRTVSSYEQYF
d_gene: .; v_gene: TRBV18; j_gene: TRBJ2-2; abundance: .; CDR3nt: TGTGCCAGCTCACCTTTAACCGGGAACACCGGGGAGCTGTTTTTT; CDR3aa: CASSPLTGNTGELFF
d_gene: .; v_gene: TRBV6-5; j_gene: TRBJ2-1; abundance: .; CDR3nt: TGTGCCAGCAGTTACTCGTGGGACGGATCTTACAATGAGCAGTTCTTC; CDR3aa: CASSYSWDGSYNEQFF
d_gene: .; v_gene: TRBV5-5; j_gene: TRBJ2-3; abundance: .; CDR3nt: TGTGCCAGCAGCTTGGTGGGGGCGCCCACAGATACGCAGTATTTT; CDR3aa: CASSLVGAPTDTQYF
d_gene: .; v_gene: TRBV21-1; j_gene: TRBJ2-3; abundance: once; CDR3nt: TGTGCCAGCGCCACCGGGGACCTCACAGATACGCAGTATTTT; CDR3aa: CASATGDLTDTQYF
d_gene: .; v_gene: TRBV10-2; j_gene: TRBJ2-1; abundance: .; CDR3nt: TGCGCCAGCAGTGTCCGGGACCCCACCATAGGGAATGAGCAGTTCTTC; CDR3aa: CASSVRDPTIGNEQFF
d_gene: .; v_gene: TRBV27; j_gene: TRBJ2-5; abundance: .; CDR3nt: TGTGCCAGCAGTTCCTACGCCGGGACAACCCTACAAGAGACCCAGTACTTC; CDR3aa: CASSSYAGTTLQETQYF
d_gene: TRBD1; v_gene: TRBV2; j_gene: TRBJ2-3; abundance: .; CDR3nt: TGTGCCAGCAGCGGGGACAGGGGAACAGATACGCAGTATTTT; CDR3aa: CASSGDRGTDTQYF
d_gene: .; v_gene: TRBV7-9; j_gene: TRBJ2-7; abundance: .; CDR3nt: TGTGCCAGCAGCTTAGGGGCGGACGCTTCCTACGAGCAGTACTTC; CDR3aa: CASSLGADASYEQYF
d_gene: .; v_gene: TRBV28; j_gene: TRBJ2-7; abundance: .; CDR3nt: TGTGCCAGCAGCCCAGGGGGGGGCCCCTACGAGCAGTACTTC; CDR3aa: CASSPGGGPYEQYF
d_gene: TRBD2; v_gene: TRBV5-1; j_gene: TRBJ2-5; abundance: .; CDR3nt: TGCGCCAGCAGCTTGCCCCTAGCTAGCGGGGAACAAGAGACCCAGTACTTC; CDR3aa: CASSLPLASGEQETQYF
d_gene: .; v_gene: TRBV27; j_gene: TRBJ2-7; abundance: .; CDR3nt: TGTGCCAGCAGGAACGAGGGTATGGAGCAGTACTTC; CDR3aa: CASRNEGMEQYF
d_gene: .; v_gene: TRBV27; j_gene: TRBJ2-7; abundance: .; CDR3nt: TGTGCCAGCAGTAGGGGGGGAGAGCAGTACTTC; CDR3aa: CASSRGGEQYF
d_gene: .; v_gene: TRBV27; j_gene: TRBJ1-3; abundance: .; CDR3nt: TGTGCCAGCGGGAGGGGTTCTGGAAACACCATATATTTT; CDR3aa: CASGRGSGNTIYF
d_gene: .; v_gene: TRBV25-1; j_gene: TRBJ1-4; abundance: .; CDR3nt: TGTGCCAGCAGTGAAATAATTAGGGACCGTTCTAATGAAAAACTGTTTTTT; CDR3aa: CASSEIIRDRSNEKLFF
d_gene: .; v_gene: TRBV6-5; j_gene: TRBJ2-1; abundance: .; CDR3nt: TGTGCCAGCAGTTACTCAGTTTACAATGAGCAGTTCTTC; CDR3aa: CASSYSVYNEQFF
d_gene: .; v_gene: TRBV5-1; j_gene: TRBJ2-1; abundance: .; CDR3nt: TGCGCCAGCAGCCCTGGGGGAGGACGGGTTGAGCAGTTCTTC; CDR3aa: CASSPGGGRVEQFF
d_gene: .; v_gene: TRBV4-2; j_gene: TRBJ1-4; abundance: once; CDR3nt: TGTGCCAGCAGCCAAAACACCTTAACTAATGAAAAACTGTTTTTT; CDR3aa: CASSQNTLTNEKLFF
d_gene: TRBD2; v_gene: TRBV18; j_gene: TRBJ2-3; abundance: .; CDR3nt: TGTGCCAGCTCATCCCTAGCGGGAGGGCCCGGCACAGATACGCAGTATTTT; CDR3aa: CASSSLAGGPGTDTQYF
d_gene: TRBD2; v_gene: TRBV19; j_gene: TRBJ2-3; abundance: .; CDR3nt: TGTGCCAGTAGTCCCGGACTAGCGGGAACCGTAACGCAGTATTTT; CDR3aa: CASSPGLAGTVTQYF
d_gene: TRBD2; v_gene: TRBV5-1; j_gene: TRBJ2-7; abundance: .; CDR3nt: TGCGCCAGCAGCTTGGGGGCTAGCGGGAGTTACGAGCAGTACTTC; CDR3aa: CASSLGASGSYEQYF
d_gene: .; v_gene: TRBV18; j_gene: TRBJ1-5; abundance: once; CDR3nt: TGTGCCAGCTCACCGGGGCAGGGGAGCAATCAGCCCCAGCATTTT; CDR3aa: CASSPGQGSNQPQHF
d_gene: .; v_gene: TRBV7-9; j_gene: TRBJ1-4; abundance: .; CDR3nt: TGTGCCAGCAGCACCTATGGGATGGGGAATGAAAAACTGTTTTTT; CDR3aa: CASSTYGMGNEKLFF